The 26 T cell receptor beta chains in this list originate from one sample, sequenced in a study of regulatory T cells. Primers: 52 TRBV forward and 13 TRBJ reverse. Here immunoSEQ multiplex PCR was the method, and the copy in TCRdb shows in-frame clones only, minus some. The table has approximately 31,000 clones, 85% to 95% seen once. Broader study findings: In CD3G-deficient patients, conventional CD4+ T cells were enriched for hydrophobic CDR3 residues at positions 6 and 7.

Their antigen targets remain unknown. Sequenced material: conventional CD4+ T cells sorted from blood. Source of these receptors: a child younger than 10 with CD3G deficiency.

This clone came up a few times. The genes are TRBV7-2 and TRBJ2-7; D perhaps matches TRBD2 (6 bases). The CDR3 length is 15 residues. Germline assignment: CDR1 SGHTA and CDR2 FQGNSA. V was pared by 1 base and J by 4 bases, with 14 bases between. CDR3 in amino acids: CASSLGEDILYEQYF. The CDR3 DNA follows: TGTGCCAGCAGCTTAGGGGAGGACATTCTATACGAGCAGTACTTC.

This clone showed up just once. DNA for the CDR3: TGTGCCAGCAGCTTCCAACCTCGCGATGAGCAGTTCTTC. Translated, it gives CASSFQPRDEQFF. The V gene is TRBV11-2, the J gene TRBJ2-1; no clear D gene. Between the trimmed V and J ends, which lost 3 bases and 8 bases, there was a span of 11 bases. The CDR3 is 13 amino acids. Germline CDR1 reads SGHAT; CDR2 reads FQNNGV. The variable domain in full, with the rest retrieved from reference TRBV11-2 and TRBJ2-1, is EAGVAQSPRYKIIEKRQSVAFWCNPISGHATLYWYQQILGQGPKLLIQFQNNGVVDDSQLPKDRFSAERLKGVDSTLKIQPAKLEDSAVYLCASSFQPRDEQFFGPGTRLTVL.

This sequence joins TRBV7-9 and TRBJ2-7; the D gene is possibly TRBD2 (5 bases). The V end was cut by 3 bases, the J end by 6 bases, with 9 bases between. CDR1 and CDR2 from the germline V gene are SEHNR and FQNEAQ (reference sequence). This CDR3 region has 12 residues. In nucleotides, the CDR3 is TGTGCCAGCAGCTTTGAGGGTTTCGAGCAGTACTTC. Encoded protein: CASSFEGFEQYF.

This sequence joins TRBV28 and TRBJ2-7; possible D gene TRBD1, 6 bases. The germline gives CDR1 MDHEN, CDR2 SYDVKM. This CDR3 comprises 15 residues. Trimming cost V 6 bases and J 0 bases, with 15 bases left between them. The CDR3 loop is CASSKGGRLSYEQYF. CDR3 DNA: TGTGCCAGCAGCAAAGGGGGACGGCTCTCCTACGAGCAGTACTTC.

The chain employs TRBV6-1 and TRBJ2-3; 7 positions match TRBD1. The CDR3 is 14 residues long. Per the germline V gene, CDR1 is MNHNS and CDR2 is SASEGT. V lost 8 bases to trimming and J lost 2 bases; unmatched junction nucleotides: 7. The CDR3 DNA reads TGTGCCAGCTCGAGGGACAGTCACACAGATACGCAGTATTTT. Translating gives CASSRDSHTDTQYF.

The rearrangement links TRBV2 to TRBJ2-3; the D is unclear. This CDR3 has 14 residues. V was clipped by 4 bases and J by 3 bases, with 11 bases between them. In germline, CDR1 is SNHLY, CDR2 FYNNEI. CDR3 protein: CASSGWLRTDTQYF. In nucleotides, the CDR3 is TGTGCCAGCAGTGGGTGGCTACGTACAGATACGCAGTATTTT.

This sequence joins TRBV28 and TRBJ2-1, with a possible D match to TRBD1 (5 bases). The germline CDR1 and CDR2 sequences are MDHEN and SYDVKM. CDR3 length: 12 residues. V was trimmed by 3 bases and J by 9 bases, leaving 9 bases between them. CDR3 protein: CASSFRQTEQFF. CDR3 DNA: TGTGCCAGCAGTTTCAGACAGACTGAGCAGTTCTTC.

The rearrangement links TRBV4-1 to TRBJ2-2, with TRBD1 matching over 9 bases. This CDR3 is built from 14 residues. V lost 1 base, J lost 6 bases, and 0 bases stayed unmatched. Germline V gene data show CDR1 as MGHRA and CDR2 as YSYEKL. Here the CDR3 reads CASSQGDRAGELFF. In nucleotides, the CDR3 is TGCGCCAGCAGCCAAGGGGACAGGGCCGGGGAGCTGTTTTTT.

J is TRBJ2-4 and V is TRBV5-1; 9 positions agree with TRBD1. J was trimmed by 5 bases and V by 4 bases; bases with no gene match: 4. This CDR3 spans 14 amino acids. Germline CDR1 SGHRS, CDR2 YFSETQ. In DNA form, the CDR3 reads TGCGCCAGCAGCGCCCGGACAGGGGAAAACATTCAGTACTTC. It yields the protein CASSARTGENIQYF.

The chain has TRBV28 and TRBJ1-5; 11 nucleotides line up with TRBD1. The CDR3 is made up of 16 amino acids. Per the germline V gene, CDR1 is MDHEN and CDR2 is SYDVKM. V lost 5 bases, J lost 5 bases, and 8 bases stayed unmatched. CDR3 residues: CASSGMDRGLYQPQHF. CDR3 sequence (DNA): TGTGCCAGCAGTGGGATGGACAGGGGGCTCTATCAGCCCCAGCATTTT.

The chain employs TRBV28 and TRBJ2-1, with D hard to call. The CDR3 is made up of 16 amino acids. CDR1 is MDHEN and CDR2 is SYDVKM in the germline V gene. The V end lost 3 bases, the J end lost 5 bases, and 17 bases lay between the germline ends. The CDR3 DNA is TGTGCCAGCAGTTTTTTGGGCCCAGTCAGAAACAATGAGCAGTTCTTC. It yields the protein CASSFLGPVRNNEQFF.

The gene calls are TRBV6-6 and TRBJ1-2, with 11 bases aligning to TRBD1. V lost 2 bases to trimming and J lost 8 bases; unmatched junction nucleotides: 7. Germline CDR1 and CDR2: MNHNY and SVGAGI (reference sequence). The CDR3 runs 15 residues. CDR3 sequence: CASSYRGQGARGYTF. As DNA, the CDR3 is TGTGCCAGCAGTTACCGCGGACAGGGGGCAAGGGGCTACACCTTC.

This chain uses TRBV6-1 with TRBJ1-2; D gene unclear. Germline V gene lookup returns CDR1 MNHNS and CDR2 SASEGT. The V gene lost 2 bases and the J gene lost 8 bases, with 12 bases spanning the gap. This CDR3 region has 13 residues. The CDR3 sequence: CASSERLAGGYTF. CDR3 DNA sequence: TGTGCCAGCAGTGAACGGTTGGCGGGGGGCTACACCTTC.

The chain employs TRBV5-1 and TRBJ2-2; D remains unclear. V shed 2 bases and J shed 0 bases, with 5 bases lying between them. The CDR3 has 14 residues. Germline CDR1 SGHRS, CDR2 YFSETQ. This chain's CDR3 is CASSLRPNTGELFF. DNA for the CDR3: TGCGCCAGCAGCTTACGGCCGAACACCGGGGAGCTGTTTTTT.

The chain carries TRBV7-3 and TRBJ1-1, with 7 nucleotides matching TRBD1. CDR1 SGHTA and CDR2 FQGTGA come from the germline V gene. This CDR3 is 17 amino acids long. J was trimmed by 1 base and V by 5 bases; bases with no gene match: 13. The CDR3 loop is CASSLFNGDRKNTEAFF. CDR3 in DNA: TGTGCCAGCAGCCTATTTAACGGGGACAGAAAGAACACTGAAGCTTTCTTT.

CDR3 nucleotide sequence: TGCGCCAGCAGCTTGGGTACTAGCGGGAAAAATCGGAATGAGCAGTTCTTC. This encodes CASSLGTSGKNRNEQFF. V gene TRBV5-1 combines with J gene TRBJ2-1; 10 bases fit TRBD2. The CDR3 has 17 residues. CDR1 SGHRS and CDR2 YFSETQ come from the germline V gene. With V trimmed by 0 bases and J by 7 bases, 10 bases remained unmatched.

The rearrangement links TRBV7-1 to TRBJ2-7, with 9 bases lining up with TRBD1. TRBV7-1 is reported as an ORF; its role is uncertain. Unmatched junction bases numbered 6, after V lost 4 bases and J lost 2 bases. CDR3 size: 15 residues. The CDR3 protein is CASSLQQGATYEQYF. The CDR3 bases are TGTGCCAGCAGCTTACAACAGGGGGCAACCTACGAGCAGTACTTC.

The chain combines TRBV5-1 with TRBJ2-3, with D perhaps TRBD1 (6 bases). The V end was cut by 7 bases, the J end by 0 bases, with 15 bases between. Per the germline V gene, CDR1 is SGHRS and CDR2 is YFSETQ. The CDR3 consists of 15 residues. DNA of the CDR3: TGCGCCAGCGGGGTAGGGGGATCTAGCACAGATACGCAGTATTTT. Translating gives CASGVGGSSTDTQYF.

The chain combines TRBV9 with TRBJ1-5; D is undetermined. This CDR3 region has 12 residues. CDR1 is SGDLS and CDR2 is YYNGEE in the germline V gene. V was trimmed by 1 base and J by 4 bases, leaving 3 bases between them. CDR3 sequence: CASSVPNQPQHF. The CDR3 DNA follows: TGTGCCAGCAGCGTACCAAATCAGCCCCAGCATTTT.

The CDR3 sequence: CASSPPGANVLTF. In nucleotides, the CDR3 is TGTGCCAGCAGTCCACCTGGGGCCAACGTCCTGACTTTC. This chain uses TRBV28 with TRBJ2-6; D is undetermined. CDR3 length: 13 amino acids. The V and J ends lost 5 bases and 2 bases respectively, with 4 bases between them. Germline assignment: CDR1 MDHEN and CDR2 SYDVKM.

J is TRBJ2-6 and V is TRBV10-3; D call uncertain. Trimming removed 10 bases at V and 0 bases at J, with 19 bases between. Looked up from germline, CDR1 is ENHRY and CDR2 is SYGVKD. This CDR3 region has 17 residues. The DNA for the CDR3 is TGTGCCACCGCCGTCGACCGGCCTAGCTCTGGGGCCAACGTCCTGACTTTC. Amino acids: CATAVDRPSSGANVLTF.

The chain combines TRBV6-1 with TRBJ2-1, with a possible D match to TRBD2 (7 bases). The CDR3 extends over 16 amino acids. Germline V gene sequence: CDR1 MNHNS, CDR2 SASEGT. V shed 0 bases and J shed 9 bases, with 18 bases lying between them. CDR3 sequence reads: CASSEAGGGGRGEQFF. As DNA, the CDR3 is TGTGCCAGCAGTGAAGCTGGGGGCGGCGGGAGAGGTGAGCAGTTCTTC.

As DNA, the CDR3 is TGTGCCAGCAGCTTCGGGACCGGGAATGAAAAACTGTTTTTT. Amino acid sequence: CASSFGTGNEKLFF. V and J are TRBV7-9 and TRBJ1-4; possible D gene TRBD1, 5 bases. Looked up from germline, CDR1 is SEHNR and CDR2 is FQNEAQ (reference sequence). V was pared by 3 bases and J by 5 bases, with 10 bases between. CDR3 length: 14 amino acids. Full variable domain (outside the CDR3, taken from reference TRBV7-9 and TRBJ1-4): DTGVSQNPRHKITKRGQNVTFRCDPISEHNRLYWYRQTLGQGPEFLTYFQNEAQLEKSRLLSDRFSAERPKGSFSTLEIQRTEQGDSAMYLCASSFGTGNEKLFFGSGTQLSVL.

This clone has just one count. V is TRBV28 and J is TRBJ2-4; 10 positions agree with TRBD1. V lost 2 bases, J lost 16 bases, and 8 bases stayed unmatched. The CDR3 runs to 13 residues. Per the germline V gene, CDR1 is MDHEN and CDR2 is SYDVKM. The CDR3 DNA sequence: TGTGCCAGCAGTTTAATGACAGGGGGCGCGCACTACTTC. Translating it yields CASSLMTGGAHYF.

This clone is categorized as medium-sized (0.01 to 0.1%). In DNA form, the CDR3 reads TGTGCCAGCAGCTCGGGTCCCTACGAGCAGTACTTC. Translating it yields CASSSGPYEQYF. V gene TRBV28 combines with J gene TRBJ2-7, with D hard to call. V dropped 6 bases and J dropped 2 bases, with 8 bases sitting between them. The CDR3 has 12 amino acids. CDR1 and CDR2 from the germline V gene are MDHEN and SYDVKM.

This chain uses TRBV7-8 with TRBJ2-5; a weak D match, TRBD2 (5 bases). CDR1 is SGHVS and CDR2 is FQNEAQ in the germline V gene. The CDR3 length is 16 residues. The V and J ends lost 5 bases and 1 base respectively, with 17 bases between them. The CDR3 protein is CASSPPGLRTQETQYF. CDR3 bases: TGTGCCAGCAGCCCACCAGGACTGAGAACCCAAGAGACCCAGTACTTC.